Listed below are T cell receptor beta chains from one sample, sequenced in a study of blood T cell repertoires in COVID-19. Profiling relied on immunoSEQ multiplex PCR, and the TCRdb table lists in-frame clones only, not all of them. In the table there are 150,000 to 170,000 clones, roughly 78% of which are singletons. Specimen: peripheral blood. The receptor source for this set is a man at least 80 years old with acute or convalescent COVID-19. CDR3s include the opening cysteine and the closing phenylalanine or tryptophan. The order of the fields is clone size, V gene, J gene, D gene, CDR3 DNA, CDR3 protein. D genes are given only for firm matches. Rows may omit the clone size; those that give it use once, few, many or a size class.

.	TRBV4-1	TRBJ1-4	.	TGCGCCAGCACTGGGCGGCAGGGCGGAGTCGAAAAACTGTTTTTT	CASTGRQGGVEKLFF
.	TRBV7-8	TRBJ1-5	.	TGTGCCAGCAGCCCCATGGAGCGGGTTAATCAGCCCCAGCATTTT	CASSPMERVNQPQHF
few	TRBV9	TRBJ2-7	TRBD1	TGTGCCAGCAGCGTAAGGGGGCGCGACGAGCAGTACTTC	CASSVRGRDEQYF
.	TRBV5-1	TRBJ2-3	TRBD2	TGCGCCAGCAGCTTGTCGACTAGCGGGGATTCAGATACGCAGTATTTT	CASSLSTSGDSDTQYF
once	TRBV6-5	TRBJ1-6	.	TGTGCCAGCAGTTACTCATTCGCGCCCAGGGGTTCACCCCTCCACTTT	CASSYSFAPRGSPLHF
.	TRBV20-1	TRBJ2-3	TRBD2	TGCAGTGCTAGTTATCGTGCTAGCGGGGGCGAGGATACGCAGTATTTT	CSASYRASGGEDTQYF
.	TRBV6-2/TRBV6-3	TRBJ2-3	TRBD1	TGTGCCAGCAGTACAGGGGTTTACGATACGCAGTATTTT	CASSTGVYDTQYF
.	TRBV11-3	TRBJ2-7	.	TGTGCCAGCAGCTTAGCGCGGGGCCCCTACGAGCAGTACTTC	CASSLARGPYEQYF
.	TRBV12-3/TRBV12-4	TRBJ1-1	.	TGTGCCAGCACTCGTGTGGGGCCTCAAGCTTTCTTT	CASTRVGPQAFF
.	TRBV12-3/TRBV12-4	TRBJ1-5	TRBD1	TGTGCCAGCAGTTTACAGGGGGATCAGCCCCAGCATTTT	CASSLQGDQPQHF
.	TRBV18	TRBJ2-3	.	TGTGCCAGCTCACCACCTGGCGGGGGCCAAAAAGATACGCAGTATTTT	CASSPPGGGQKDTQYF
.	TRBV7-9	TRBJ2-5	TRBD2	TGTGCCAGCAGCTTCACGGGGGGTGCGAGGGAGACCCAGTACTTC	CASSFTGGARETQYF
few	TRBV28	TRBJ1-2	.	TGTGCCAGCAGGTGGCCGCCCCCTAACTATGGCTACACCTTC	CASRWPPPNYGYTF
.	TRBV5-1	TRBJ2-1	TRBD2	TGCGCCAGCAGATCCAGCGGGGGGTCCCCGGGCAATGAGCAGTTCTTC	CASRSSGGSPGNEQFF
.	TRBV10-3	TRBJ2-3	.	TGTGCCATCAGCCCCCCAGGATTTGATACGCAGTATTTT	CAISPPGFDTQYF
.	TRBV15	TRBJ1-1	.	TGTGCCACCAGCAGAGATCCCCCCCGGACTGAAGCTTTCTTT	CATSRDPPRTEAFF
.	TRBV28	TRBJ2-6	.	TGTGCCAGCACGGTCGGGGGGCGTGCTCCTGGGGCCAACGTCCTGACTTTC	CASTVGGRAPGANVLTF
.	TRBV7-2	TRBJ2-7	.	TGTGCCAGCAGCTTCCAGGGCTACGAGCAGTACTTC	CASSFQGYEQYF
.	TRBV4-3	TRBJ2-2	.	TGCGCCAGCAGCCAAGGACAGTTGAACACCGGGGAGCTGTTTTTT	CASSQGQLNTGELFF
once	TRBV19	TRBJ2-2	.	TGTGCCAGCGAAAGGACTGCGAACACCGGGGAGCTGTTTTTT	CASERTANTGELFF
.	TRBV5-8	TRBJ2-3	.	TGTGCCAGCAGCTTGGGGAGGCAGGATACGCAGTATTTT	CASSLGRQDTQYF
.	TRBV19	TRBJ1-5	.	TGTGCCAGTAGTATCGTCCGGGATCAGCCCCAGCATTTT	CASSIVRDQPQHF
.	TRBV5-5	TRBJ2-1	TRBD2	TGTGCCAGCAGCCCTGCGGGGGGGGCCGGTGAGCAGTTCTTC	CASSPAGGAGEQFF
few	TRBV7-3	TRBJ2-7	TRBD1	TGTGCCAGCAGTCGAAGGGACAGATCTATTTACGAGCAGTACTTC	CASSRRDRSIYEQYF
.	TRBV15	TRBJ2-7	.	TGTGCCACCAGCACCGGGAGTCAGGGGGTAGAGCAGTACTTC	CATSTGSQGVEQYF
.	TRBV6-5	TRBJ1-4	TRBD1	TGTGCCAGCAGCCGACGACAGGGGACCGCAAAACTGTTTTTT	CASSRRQGTAKLFF
once	TRBV9	TRBJ2-3	.	TGTGCCAGCAGCGTAGGCGGCTCCTTTGCAGATACGCAGTATTTT	CASSVGGSFADTQYF
once	TRBV5-1	TRBJ1-2	.	TGCGCCAGCAGCTTGGAACCAGGGAAAGACTATGGCTACACCTTC	CASSLEPGKDYGYTF
few	TRBV6-5	TRBJ2-2	.	TGTGCCAGCCGGGGGGCGGCGGGCACCGGGGAGCTGTTTTTT	CASRGAAGTGELFF
.	TRBV10-3	TRBJ2-7	.	TGTGCCATCAGCACACCCAGCCAGGGCTACGAGCAGTACTTC	CAISTPSQGYEQYF
.	TRBV5-1	TRBJ2-1	.	TGCGCCAGCAGCTTTGGCCTCTCAGATGAGCAGTTCTTC	CASSFGLSDEQFF
few	TRBV5-1	TRBJ2-6	.	TGCGCCAGCAGCTTGGGCGCGGGGAGCTCTGGGGCCAACGTCCTGACTTTC	CASSLGAGSSGANVLTF
few	TRBV7-2	TRBJ1-2	TRBD1	TGTGCCAGCAGCTTAACAGGGGGCGTTCCTAACTATGGCTACACCTTC	CASSLTGGVPNYGYTF
many	TRBV18	TRBJ1-6	.	TGTGCCAGCTCACCGGTACGAGAGAATTCACCCCTCCACTTT	CASSPVRENSPLHF
.	TRBV5-1	TRBJ2-1	.	TGCGCCAGCAGCTCAGGTAGGGGGACCTCATACAATGAGCAGTTCTTC	CASSSGRGTSYNEQFF
once	TRBV5-5	TRBJ2-5	.	TGTGCCAGCAGTATACAGGGACAAGAGACCCAGTACTTC	CASSIQGQETQYF
.	TRBV5-1	TRBJ1-4	.	TGCGCCAGCAGCCCCGGGATCCTTACTAATGAAAAACTGTTTTTT	CASSPGILTNEKLFF
.	TRBV18	TRBJ1-6	.	TGTGCCAGCTCACCAAATTCGGTACGCGATTCACCCCTCCACTTT	CASSPNSVRDSPLHF
.	TRBV5-1	TRBJ2-7	TRBD2	TGCGCCAGCAGCTTGGCCGTGACTAGCGCCGAGCAGTACTTC	CASSLAVTSAEQYF
.	TRBV7-9	TRBJ1-1	.	TGTGCCAGCAGCCCGGGACACCGTTCACATGAAGCTTTCTTT	CASSPGHRSHEAFF
once	TRBV3-1/TRBV3-2	TRBJ2-2	TRBD2	TGTGCCAGCAGCCAAGGCCTAGCGGGGGGGCTTAGGAACACCGGGGAGCTGTTTTTT	CASSQGLAGGLRNTGELFF
.	TRBV7-2	TRBJ2-5	TRBD2	TGTGCCAGCAGCCGTAGCGGGGGGGCCTCAGAGACCCAGTACTTC	CASSRSGGASETQYF
.	TRBV7-2	TRBJ2-1	TRBD2	TGTGCCAGCAGCCCGCAGAGGGCGGGGGGGTACAATGAGCAGTTCTTC	CASSPQRAGGYNEQFF
.	TRBV5-6	TRBJ2-1	.	TGTGCCAGCAGCTTGGGGCGGGGGCCTTCTCGGTCCTACAATGAGCAGTTCTTC	CASSLGRGPSRSYNEQFF
.	TRBV7-9	TRBJ2-3	.	TGTGCCAGCAGCCCGGGACAACTCACAGATACGCAGTATTTT	CASSPGQLTDTQYF
.	TRBV5-4	TRBJ2-3	.	TGTGCCAGCAGCTTGCCAGGGGCAGATACGCAGTATTTT	CASSLPGADTQYF
.	TRBV11-3	TRBJ2-2	TRBD2	TGTGCCAGCAGCTTAGTATCTGGACTAGCGGGCCCCGGGGAGCTGTTTTTT	CASSLVSGLAGPGELFF
.	TRBV28	TRBJ1-2	TRBD1	TGTGCCAGCAGTCCCGGACAGGGAAGCGGCTACACCTTC	CASSPGQGSGYTF
.	TRBV12-3/TRBV12-4	TRBJ1-1	TRBD1	TGTGCCAGCAGCCGCGGACAGGGTGCTGAAGCTTTCTTT	CASSRGQGAEAFF
once	TRBV10-3	TRBJ1-3	.	TGTGCCATCAGTGATCCTGGAGACACCATATATTTT	CAISDPGDTIYF
few	TRBV12-5	TRBJ1-5	TRBD1	TGTGCTAGTGGTTCAGGGACAGGAAGCAATCAGCCCCAGCATTTT	CASGSGTGSNQPQHF
.	TRBV5-4	TRBJ2-5	TRBD2	TGTGCCAGCAGCTTGGACCGGGGGGTGGAGACCCAGTACTTC	CASSLDRGVETQYF
.	TRBV19	TRBJ2-3	TRBD2	TGTGCCAGTAAGAATAGCGGGGGAGCCACAGATACGCAGTATTTT	CASKNSGGATDTQYF
.	TRBV29-1	TRBJ2-7	TRBD2	TGCAGCGTTCGGGGGGTCTACGAGCAGTACTTC	CSVRGVYEQYF
.	TRBV29-1	TRBJ2-3	TRBD2	TGCAGCGTTGGGCCCCCCCTAGCGGGGGGTAGGTCAGATACGCAGTATTTT	CSVGPPLAGGRSDTQYF
.	TRBV28	TRBJ2-5	.	TGTGCCAGCAGTTTTCCGGGGGACGAGACCCAGTACTTC	CASSFPGDETQYF